The 28 T cell receptor beta chains given below trace back to one sample, sequenced in a study of T cells in Graves' hyperthyroidism and ophthalmopathy. Regions amplified from RNA transcripts were the TCR beta CDR3 regions. A first-round RT-PCR of the TCR CDR3 used the HTBI primer set. One entry per CDR3 protein, called by TCRdb with MiXCR from the multiplex PCR reads. The sample has approximately 610,000 distinct CDR3 sequences, roughly 15% seen once. Sequencing input: blood. All receptors derive from a woman aged 40 to 50 with Graves' ophthalmopathy.

This clonotype occurred many times. J is TRBJ2-7 and V is TRBV28; D unclear. The V end was cut by 6 bases, the J end by 4 bases, with 13 bases between. In germline, CDR1 is MDHEN, CDR2 SYDVKM. The CDR3 spans 13 residues. CDR3 in amino acids: CASSDHHDYEQYF. The CDR3 DNA is TGTGCCAGCAGCGACCACCACGATTACGAGCAGTACTTC.

This clonotype was picked up many times. This rearrangement joins TRBV6-2 or TRBV6-3 to TRBJ2-7; 7 positions agree with TRBD2. V lost 4 bases and J lost 2; bases outside the gene matches: 8. The CDR3 spans 15 residues. Germline loops: CDR1 MNHEY, CDR2 SVGEGT. The DNA for the CDR3 is TGTGCCAGCAGTTCCCAAGCGGGAATCGCCTACGAGCAGTACTTC. Amino acid sequence: CASSSQAGIAYEQYF.

The chain combines TRBV6-1 with TRBJ1-5, with no clear D. Trimming left V 5 bases short and J 0 bases short, with 8 bases between. The CDR3 runs 14 residues. Germline CDR1 reads MNHNS; CDR2 reads SASEGT. CDR3 region: CASSRSYSNQPQHF. CDR3 coding DNA: TGTGCCAGCAGTAGGAGTTATAGCAATCAGCCCCAGCATTTT.

This clonotype was observed many times. Compared with germline, one end of the junction differs, possibly owing to a read error. The CDR3 DNA follows: TGTGCCAGCAATTACGGTCCCTTTAGCAATCAGCCCCAGCATTTT. Amino acid sequence: CASNYGPFSNQPQHF. The chain is built from TRBV6-5 and TRBJ1-5; D remains unclear. Germline V gene lookup returns CDR1 MNHEY and CDR2 SVGAGI. The CDR3 contains 15 residues.

The rearrangement joins TRBV7-6 to TRBJ2-7; TRBD2 agrees at 8 bases. CDR1 SGHVS and CDR2 FNYEAQ come from the germline V gene. The CDR3 length is 15 residues. Trimming at V came to 5 bases and at J to 1 base, leaving 7 bases not matched to a gene. The CDR3: CASSPKTSVSYEQYF. CDR3 in DNA: TGTGCCAGCAGCCCCAAGACTAGCGTATCCTACGAGCAGTACTTC.

This sequence joins TRBV19 and TRBJ1-5; D is ambiguous. CDR1 and CDR2 (germline): LNHDA, SQIVND (reference sequence). The CDR3 spans 14 residues. Trimming took off 6 bases at V and 0 bases at J, with 9 bases between the two ends. The CDR3, as DNA: TGTGCCAGTAGGGAACGATATAGCAATCAGCCCCAGCATTTT. Protein: CASRERYSNQPQHF.

This clonotype was detected once. With a much larger clone just one base away, this may be a read error. The chain has TRBV7-2 and TRBJ2-2, with 9 bases identical to TRBD1. The germline V gene has CDR1 SGHTA and CDR2 FQGNSA. This CDR3 has 15 amino acids. The CDR3 sequence is CASGFTGTGLGELFF. Here the CDR3 DNA reads TGTGCCAGCGGCTTTACCGGGACAGGGCTCGGGGAGCTGTTTTTT.

The chain links TRBV29-1 to TRBJ2-7; 8 bases are shared with TRBD1. Germline V gene data show CDR1 as SQVTM and CDR2 as ANQGSEA. The length of the CDR3 is 15 residues. V was clipped by 1 base and J by 6 bases; unmatched bases: 11. The CDR3 reads CSVEVSLGQGGEQYF. In nucleotides, the CDR3 is TGCAGCGTTGAAGTTTCCCTCGGACAGGGTGGCGAGCAGTACTTC.

The chain is built from TRBV24-1 and TRBJ2-3; TRBD2 is a possible D gene (5 bases). The CDR3 length is 16 residues. V was clipped by 1 base and J by 0 bases, with 10 bases between them. Germline CDR1 and CDR2: KGHDR and SFDVKD. This chain's CDR3 is CATSDFGGSSTDTQYF. The CDR3 nucleotides read TGTGCCACCAGTGATTTTGGTGGGAGCAGCACAGATACGCAGTATTTT.

This clonotype was picked up many times. The chain links TRBV6-1 to TRBJ1-1, with 10 positions matching TRBD1. The CDR3 totals 15 residues. Per the germline V gene, CDR1 is MNHNS and CDR2 is SASEGT. V dropped 3 bases and J dropped 5; count of bases not matched to a gene: 6. The CDR3 coding sequence is TGTGCCAGCAGTGACCTAGGACAGGGGGGGACTGAAGCTTTCTTT. Its translation is CASSDLGQGGTEAFF.

This clonotype has ten or more counts. The J gene is TRBJ2-7, the V gene TRBV9; either TRBD1 or TRBD2 may supply D (6 bases each). The CDR3 runs 16 residues. The V gene lost 0 bases and the J gene lost 5 bases, with 18 bases spanning the gap. Germline CDR1 SGDLS, CDR2 YYNGEE. CDR3 nucleotides: TGTGCCAGCAGCGTAGGCCCCCCGGGGGCGCTAAACGAGCAGTACTTC. Translation gives CASSVGPPGALNEQYF.

Notes on this clonotype: A much larger clonotype is one base distant, so this may be a read error. The V gene is TRBV29-1, the J gene TRBJ2-7; 7 positions agree with TRBD2. CDR3 size: 14 residues. The V gene's germline CDR1 is SQVTM and CDR2 ANQGSEA. With 2 bases clipped from V and 10 bases from J, the junction kept 14 bases outside the gene matches. The CDR3 coding sequence is TGCAGCGTTGAAAGGATCGAAGGCGGGAGCGACCAGTACTTC. Protein sequence: CSVERIEGGSDQYF.

This clonotype was detected ten times or more. This chain links TRBV7-2 with TRBJ2-7; the match to TRBD1 covers 10 bases. V shed 4 bases, J shed 3 bases, and the junction held 6 bases outside the gene matches. Germline CDR1 is SGHTA and CDR2 is FQGNSA. The CDR3 has 15 residues. The CDR3 spells CASSWGTGDLYEQYF. The CDR3 DNA follows: TGTGCCAGCAGCTGGGGGACAGGGGACCTCTACGAGCAGTACTTC. Supplemented by reference TRBV7-2 and TRBJ2-7, the full variable domain reads GAGVSQSPSNKVTEKGKDVELRCDPISGHTALYWYRQSLGQGLEFLIYFQGNSAPDKSGLPSDRFSAERTGGSVSTLTIQRTQQEDSAVYLCASSWGTGDLYEQYFGPGTRLTVT.

The rearrangement joins TRBV5-1 to TRBJ1-6, with D perhaps matching TRBD1 (5 bases). Germline V gene sequence: CDR1 SGHRS, CDR2 YFSETQ. This CDR3 is built from 15 residues. V lost 1 base, J lost 4 bases, and 9 bases lay in between. For the CDR3, the DNA is TGCGCCAGCAGCTTGTTAGACAGTTATAATTCACCCCTCCACTTT. Protein: CASSLLDSYNSPLHF. Together with reference TRBV5-1 and TRBJ1-6, the CDR3 gives the full variable domain: KAGVTQTPRYLIKTRGQQVTLSCSPISGHRSVSWYQQTPGQGLQFLFEYFSETQRNKGNFPGRFSGRQFSNSRSEMNVSTLELGDSALYLCASSLLDSYNSPLHFGNGTRLTVT.

This sequence joins TRBV27 and TRBJ1-6; 7 nucleotides agree with TRBD1. There are 14 residues in the CDR3. V gave up 4 bases and J gave up 8 bases; unmatched junction bases: 5. Germline assignment: CDR1 MNHEY and CDR2 SMNVEV (reference sequence). The CDR3: CASSSGTADSPLHF. The CDR3 DNA follows: TGTGCCAGCAGTTCCGGGACAGCAGATTCACCCCTCCACTTT.

V is TRBV28 and J is TRBJ2-2; weak D call: TRBD1 (6 bases). Germline CDR1 MDHEN, CDR2 SYDVKM. CDR3 length: 16 residues. The ends were cut back, 6 bases at V and 2 bases at J, with 16 bases in the middle. The CDR3 sequence: CASSPLQGLNTGELFF. CDR3 nucleotides: TGTGCCAGCAGCCCCCTACAGGGATTAAACACCGGGGAGCTGTTTTTT.

The chain employs TRBV6-5 and TRBJ2-7; perhaps TRBD1 as D (6 bases). The germline V gene has CDR1 MNHEY and CDR2 SVGAGI. This CDR3 region has 15 residues. V lost 2 bases and J 0 bases, leaving 11 bases between the germline ends. CDR3 sequence (DNA): TGTGCCAGCAGTTACGAGGGGGATAGCTCCTACGAGCAGTACTTC. It is translated as CASSYEGDSSYEQYF.

At least ten counts were recorded for this clonotype. CDR3 bases: TGCGCCAGCCGAGACGAGACATCAGAATACGAGCAGTACTTC. This translates into CASRDETSEYEQYF. The chain joins TRBV5-1 to TRBJ2-7, with unresolved D. V was shortened by 7 bases and J by 4 bases, with 18 bases between the two germline ends. CDR1 and CDR2 (germline): SGHRS, YFSETQ. This CDR3 region has 14 residues.

CDR3 sequence (DNA): TGTGCCAGCAGTTACGGGGGAGTTAATATCGAGCAGTTCTTC. It codes for CASSYGGVNIEQFF. The V gene is TRBV6-5, the J gene TRBJ2-1; D possibly uses TRBD1 or TRBD2 (5 bases each). The CDR3 extends over 14 amino acids. CDR1 is MNHEY and CDR2 is SVGAGI in the germline V gene. V was trimmed by 2 bases and J by 10 bases, leaving 15 bases between them.

This clonotype was seen only a few times. V is TRBV10-3 and J is TRBJ2-3; TRBD2 matches at 14 bases. The CDR3 is 16 residues long. Germline V gene sequence: CDR1 ENHRY, CDR2 SYGVKD. J was trimmed by 5 bases and V by 5 bases; bases with no gene match: 6. The CDR3 reads CAISLGLAGALDTQYF. CDR3 in DNA: TGTGCCATCAGTCTGGGACTAGCGGGAGCCCTAGATACGCAGTATTTT.

The chain combines TRBV25-1 with TRBJ1-2; 11 bases match TRBD1. V trimming: 8 bases; J trimming: 4 bases; junction bases outside the gene matches: 3. The CDR3 is 13 residues long. Germline values: CDR1 MGHDK, CDR2 SYGVNS. The CDR3 region has the DNA TGTGCCAGCCTCGGGACAGGGGGCTATGGCTACACCTTC. Translated, it gives CASLGTGGYGYTF.

This clonotype was observed a handful of times. The V call is TRBV5-1, the J call TRBJ2-6, with 13 bases that match TRBD2. V shed 4 bases and J 3 bases; nucleotides not matched to a gene: 4. The length of the CDR3 is 17 residues. Looked up from germline, CDR1 is SGHRS and CDR2 is YFSETQ. This CDR3 reads CASSPGLAGVGANVLTF. The CDR3 DNA sequence: TGCGCCAGCAGCCCCGGACTAGCGGGAGTTGGGGCCAACGTCCTGACTTTC.

This clonotype was recorded at least ten times. Mismatch with germline at one junction end may stem from a read error. The rearrangement joins TRBV6-2 or TRBV6-3 to TRBJ2-7; D remains unclear. This CDR3 region has 11 residues. Germline V lookup: CDR1 MNHEY, CDR2 SVGEGT. In nucleotides, the CDR3 is TGTGCCTGCAGTTACTCGAACGAGCAGTACTTC. Translated, it gives CACSYSNEQYF.

This clonotype was recorded at least ten times. The chain has TRBV12-3 or TRBV12-4 and TRBJ1-2; D might be TRBD1 (5 bases). CDR3 length: 13 amino acids. Deletions cut 6 bases from V and 2 bases from J, with 10 bases between. The CDR3 here is CASSPGANYGYTF. The CDR3 DNA sequence: TGTGCCAGCAGCCCCGGGGCCAACTATGGCTACACCTTC.

This clonotype was seen at least ten times. The chain combines TRBV28 with TRBJ2-2, with no clear D. With 10 bases removed from V and 2 bases from J, the gap between germline ends came to 14 bases. The CDR3 is 14 residues long. Germline CDR1 reads MDHEN; CDR2 reads SYDVKM. The CDR3 protein is CATRTGSNTGELFF. CDR3 DNA sequence: TGTGCCACCCGAACCGGCTCCAACACCGGGGAGCTGTTTTTT.

This clonotype came up many times. The chain has TRBV20-1 and TRBJ1-3; D gene ambiguous. Germline CDR1 reads DFQATT; CDR2 reads SNEGSKA (reference sequence). The ends were cut back, 1 base at V and 0 bases at J, with 16 bases in the middle. The CDR3 loop spans 17 amino acids. The CDR3 reads CSARGIGASSSGNTIYF. The CDR3 DNA reads as TGCAGTGCTAGAGGGATTGGAGCCTCAAGCTCTGGAAACACCATATATTTT.

This clonotype was found many times. The chain recombines TRBV28 with TRBJ2-7; TRBD1 or TRBD2 may be the D gene (5 bases each). Germline lookup yields CDR1 MDHEN and CDR2 SYDVKM. The V end lost 10 bases, the J end lost 0 bases, and 13 bases lay between the germline ends. The CDR3 sequence is 13 residues long. CDR3 protein: CATRGDVSYEQYF. CDR3 bases: TGTGCCACCCGAGGGGACGTCTCCTACGAGCAGTACTTC.

V usage is TRBV19 and J usage is TRBJ1-1; D ambiguous. Trimming took 6 bases from V and 2 from J, leaving 10 bases between them. In germline, CDR1 is LNHDA, CDR2 SQIVND (reference sequence). The CDR3 spans 13 residues. The DNA for the CDR3 is TGTGCCAGTAGAATCGGGTCCAACACTGAAGCTTTCTTT. It specifies CASRIGSNTEAFF.